Included here is one TCR beta chain sequence, with context. Its cognate antigen is unknown. Profiled with immunoSEQ multiplex PCR; TCRdb holds only in-frame clones, not every one. The sample lists 150,000 or so clones, more than 70% seen once, with roughly 7.2% in the top ten. The data were taken from a study of cytotoxic CD8 clonotypes in ibrutinib-treated CLL. Study-wide results and limits: Rare overall, public clonotypes shrank or held steady under therapy. Sampling times differed between sustained-remission and progressing patients.

V was clipped by 10 bases and J by 0 bases, with 14 bases between them. This CDR3 has 14 amino acids. Germline values: CDR1 LNHDA, CDR2 SQIVND (reference sequence). The chain recombines TRBV19 with TRBJ2-3; D unresolved. This clonotype was obtained from a human donor with chronic lymphocytic leukemia. The sequences come from PBMCs, collected after 36 months of ibrutinib treatment. The CDR3 loop reads CATSSLGSTDTQYF. The CDR3 DNA reads as TGTGCCACCTCCTCGTTGGGGAGCACAGATACGCAGTATTTT.